The 12 T cell receptor beta chains below come from one sample, sequenced in a study of tumor-infiltrating lymphocytes in glioblastoma multiforme. Multiple V-beta primers and a C-beta primer amplified TCRB from RNA. TCRdb reprocessed the multiplex PCR reads with MiXCR, giving one entry per CDR3 protein. The sample records 10,000 to 15,000 distinct CDR3 sequences, 64% being singletons. The sequenced sample was brain tumor tissue. Receptors were obtained from a male donor with glioblastoma.

Turning to this clonotype: A much larger clone differs from this one at a single base, so this may be a read error. The chain carries TRBV10-3 and TRBJ2-1; 7 positions match TRBD2. Looked up from germline, CDR1 is ENHRY and CDR2 is SYGVKD. The CDR3 extends over 16 amino acids. Trimming at V came to 1 base and at J to 0 bases, leaving 3 bases not matched to a gene. In DNA, the CDR3 is TGTGCCATCAGTGAGTGGGACTACATCTCCTACAATGAGCAGTTCTTC. It translates to CAISEWDYISYNEQFF.

The chain has TRBV20-1 and TRBJ2-7; 11 nucleotides match TRBD2. This CDR3 is 15 amino acids long. Germline V gene lookup returns CDR1 DFQATT and CDR2 SNEGSKA (reference sequence). Trimming took 6 bases from V and 9 from J; bases not matched to a gene: 16. CDR3 in DNA: TGCAGTGCCAATATTCGGACTAGCGGGCTCCCGGGGCAGTACTTC. Amino acid sequence: CSANIRTSGLPGQYF.

About this clonotype itself: A much more abundant neighbour one base away suggests this may be a read error. The V call is TRBV27, the J call TRBJ1-6; 7 bases are shared with TRBD1. The V and J ends lost 6 bases and 7 bases, in that order; junction bases with no gene match: 24. CDR3 length: 20 residues. Germline V gene lookup returns CDR1 MNHEY and CDR2 SMNVEV (reference sequence). The CDR3 region is CASSPFIGGASPFGNSPLHF. CDR3 bases: TGTGCCAGCAGCCCTTTCATAGGGGGCGCGTCTCCCTTTGGGAATTCACCCCTCCACTTT.

This clonotype was detected ten times or more. The chain uses TRBV10-2 and TRBJ2-2, with 11 bases aligning to TRBD2. CDR1 is WSHSY and CDR2 is SAAADI in the germline V gene. The CDR3 is 14 residues long. J gave up 5 bases and V 8 bases, and 4 bases lay outside the gene matches. CDR3 in amino acids: CASGTSGQTGELFF. CDR3 bases: TGCGCCAGCGGGACTAGCGGACAGACCGGGGAGCTGTTTTTT.

The J gene is TRBJ2-6, the V gene TRBV13; 8 positions agree with TRBD1. This CDR3 has 18 residues. V gave up 6 bases and J gave up 1 base; unmatched junction bases: 11. The germline V gene encodes CDR1 PRHDT and CDR2 FYEKMQ (reference sequence). As DNA, the CDR3 is TGTGCCAGCAGGAAGACACAGGGGGTAATTTCTGGGGCCAACGTCCTGACTTTC. Residues: CASRKTQGVISGANVLTF.

This clonotype is classed as medium-sized. The chain employs TRBV24-1 and TRBJ2-1, with 9 bases aligning to TRBD2. Germline CDR1 reads KGHDR; CDR2 reads SFDVKD. Trimming removed 4 bases from V and 8 bases from J; junction bases left unmatched: 8. This CDR3 comprises 15 residues. The CDR3 spells CATSEGLVAGDEQFF. The CDR3 nucleotides read TGTGCCACCAGTGAAGGTCTAGTAGCGGGAGATGAGCAGTTCTTC.

This clonotype has a handful of counts. A much larger clone differs from this one at a single base, so this may be a read error. It is likely a read error, because the conserved phenylalanine at the end of the CDR3 is missing. The chain couples TRBV28 to TRBJ2-7; TRBD2 agrees at 7 bases. The V segment lost 3 bases and the J segment 1 base; nucleotides outside the gene matches: 3. Germline V gives CDR1 MDHEN, CDR2 SYDVKM. This CDR3 is built from 14 residues. This CDR3 is CASSFAGESYEQYL. CDR3 in DNA: TGTGCCAGCAGTTTTGCGGGAGAGTCCTACGAGCAGTACCTC.

The chain has TRBV6-1 and TRBJ2-3, with D uncertain. The length of the CDR3 is 12 residues. Germline lookup yields CDR1 MNHNS and CDR2 SASEGT. Trimming stripped 1 base from V and 3 bases from J, with 2 bases between. The DNA for the CDR3 is TGTGCCAGCAGTGAAGGGACAGATACGCAGTATTTT. Translating it yields CASSEGTDTQYF.

On this clonotype: A junction end diverges from the germline sequence, so it may reflect a read error. The chain is built from TRBV4-1 and TRBJ1-1; no clear D gene. The germline gives CDR1 MGHRA, CDR2 YSYEKL. The CDR3 contains 14 residues. The CDR3, as DNA: TGCGCCCGCAGCCAAGACCCGGGGAACATTGAAGCTTTCTTT. Its protein product is CARSQDPGNIEAFF.

This clonotype is medium-sized (0.01 to 0.1%). CDR3 coding DNA: TGTGCCAGCAGTGAACTGGACAGGGGCCCTTACAATGAGCAGTTCTTC. It specifies CASSELDRGPYNEQFF. The chain couples TRBV6-1 to TRBJ2-1, with 9 bases that match TRBD1. Looked up from germline, CDR1 is MNHNS and CDR2 is SASEGT. The CDR3 is 16 amino acids. Trimming took 2 bases from V and 4 from J; bases not matched to a gene: 6.

In its sample, this clonotype is medium-sized (0.01 to 0.1%). The V gene is TRBV30, the J gene TRBJ1-1, with D perhaps TRBD1 (5 bases). V lost 8 bases and J 6 bases, leaving 16 bases between the germline ends. Germline V gene lookup returns CDR1 GTSNPN and CDR2 SVGIG (reference sequence). CDR3 length: 12 amino acids. The chain's CDR3 is CARRSGMAEAFF. The CDR3 DNA sequence: TGTGCCCGCCGTTCAGGGATGGCTGAAGCTTTCTTT.

The chain couples TRBV10-2 to TRBJ2-1; D call uncertain. Trimming cost V 6 bases and J 2 bases, with 2 bases left between them. CDR1 is WSHSY and CDR2 is SAAADI in the germline V gene. The CDR3 contains 11 residues. CDR3 DNA: TGCGCCAGCAGAGCCTACAATGAGCAGTTCTTC. Residues: CASRAYNEQFF.